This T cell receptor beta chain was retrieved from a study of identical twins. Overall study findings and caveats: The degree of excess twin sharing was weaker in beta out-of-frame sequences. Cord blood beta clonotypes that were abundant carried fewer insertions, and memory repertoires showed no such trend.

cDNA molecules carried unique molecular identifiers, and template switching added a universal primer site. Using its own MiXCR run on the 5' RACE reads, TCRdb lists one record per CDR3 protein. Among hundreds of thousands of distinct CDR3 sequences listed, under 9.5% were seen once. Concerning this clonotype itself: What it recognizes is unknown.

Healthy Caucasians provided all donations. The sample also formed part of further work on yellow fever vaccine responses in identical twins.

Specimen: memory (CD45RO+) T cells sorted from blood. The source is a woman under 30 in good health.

The CDR3 bases are TGCGCCAGCAGAACTCTAGAGCGGGGGCTGCATGAGCAGTTCTTC. Protein sequence: CASRTLERGLHEQFF. The V gene is TRBV5-1, the J gene TRBJ2-1; 8 bases agree with TRBD2. The CDR3 loop spans 15 amino acids. From germline, CDR1 is SGHRS and CDR2 YFSETQ. V shed 5 bases, J shed 8 bases, and the junction held 12 bases outside the gene matches.